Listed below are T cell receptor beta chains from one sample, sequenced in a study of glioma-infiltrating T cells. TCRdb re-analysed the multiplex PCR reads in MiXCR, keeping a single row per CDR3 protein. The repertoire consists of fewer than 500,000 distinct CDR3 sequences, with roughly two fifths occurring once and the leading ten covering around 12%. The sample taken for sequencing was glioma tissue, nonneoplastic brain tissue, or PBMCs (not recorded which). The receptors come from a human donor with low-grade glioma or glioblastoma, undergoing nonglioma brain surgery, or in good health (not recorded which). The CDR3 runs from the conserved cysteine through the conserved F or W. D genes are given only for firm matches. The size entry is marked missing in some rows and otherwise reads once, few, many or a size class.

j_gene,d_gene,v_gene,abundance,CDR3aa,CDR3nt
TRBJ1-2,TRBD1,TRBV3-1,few,CASSQVRGQGAYGYTF,TGTGCCAGCAGCCAAGTTAGGGGACAGGGGGCCTATGGCTACACCTTC
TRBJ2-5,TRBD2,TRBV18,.,CASRRLAVETQYF,TGTGCCAGCCGGAGACTAGCTGTAGAGACCCAGTACTTC
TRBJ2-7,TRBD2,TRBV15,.,CATSRILAGGDVYEQYF,TGTGCCACCAGCAGGATTCTAGCGGGAGGAGACGTCTACGAGCAGTACTTC
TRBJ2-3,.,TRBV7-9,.,CASSLGGTGDTQYF,TGTGCCAGCAGCTTGGGGGGAACAGGGGATACGCAGTATTTT
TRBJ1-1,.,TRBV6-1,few,CASSLRGNGNTEAFF,TGTGCCAGCAGCCTACGGGGGAACGGGAACACTGAAGCTTTCTTT
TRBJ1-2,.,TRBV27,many,CASSFHLNYGYTF,TGTGCCAGCAGTTTCCACCTTAACTATGGCTACACCTTC
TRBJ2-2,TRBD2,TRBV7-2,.,CASTLRRGGRSTGELFF,TGTGCCAGCACCCTCCGGCGGGGAGGGCGAAGCACCGGGGAGCTGTTTTTT
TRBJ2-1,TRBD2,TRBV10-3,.,CAISGKTSGGREQFF,TGTGCCATCAGTGGAAAGACTAGCGGGGGGCGTGAGCAGTTCTTC
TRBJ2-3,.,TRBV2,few,CASSEPGTSYTDTQYF,TGTGCCAGCAGTGAACCGGGAACTTCTTACACAGATACGCAGTATTTT
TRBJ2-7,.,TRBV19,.,CASSIGPGRPVGEQYF,TGTGCCAGTAGTATAGGGCCGGGCCGACCTGTCGGCGAGCAGTACTTC
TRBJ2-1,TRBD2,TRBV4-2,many,CASRSGSPYNEQFF,TGTGCCAGCAGGAGCGGGAGTCCGTACAATGAGCAGTTCTTC
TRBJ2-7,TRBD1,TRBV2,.,CASSGGGQGFPYEQYF,TGTGCCAGCAGTGGCGGCGGACAGGGGTTCCCCTACGAGCAGTACTTC
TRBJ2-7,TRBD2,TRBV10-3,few,CAISRTSGVYEQYF,TGTGCCATCAGTAGGACTAGCGGCGTTTACGAGCAGTACTTC
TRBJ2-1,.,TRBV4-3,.,CASSLMLGSYDEQFF,TGCGCCAGCAGCCTAATGCTGGGGTCCTACGATGAGCAGTTCTTC
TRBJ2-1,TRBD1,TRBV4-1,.,CASSQEPGQGDNEQFF,TGCGCCAGCAGCCAAGAACCCGGACAGGGCGACAATGAGCAGTTCTTC
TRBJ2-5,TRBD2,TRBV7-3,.,CASSLSGGNQETQYF,TGTGCCAGCAGCTTATCCGGGGGGAACCAAGAGACCCAGTACTTC
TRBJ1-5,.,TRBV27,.,CASRGDSSNQPQHF,TGTGCCAGCAGGGGTGACAGTAGCAATCAGCCCCAGCATTTT
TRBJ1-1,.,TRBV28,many,CATRLTLNTEAFF,TGTGCCACCAGACTAACTTTGAACACTGAAGCTTTCTTT
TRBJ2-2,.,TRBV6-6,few,CASSYSRVPGELFF,TGTGCCAGCAGTTACTCGAGAGTCCCCGGGGAGCTGTTTTTT
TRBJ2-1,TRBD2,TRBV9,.,CASSVGVSGNNEQFF,TGTGCCAGCAGCGTAGGGGTTAGCGGGAACAATGAGCAGTTCTTC
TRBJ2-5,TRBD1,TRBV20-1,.,CSARDRGRETQYF,TGCAGTGCTCGAGACAGGGGGCGGGAGACCCAGTACTTC
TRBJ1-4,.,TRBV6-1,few,CASSLGMREKLFF,TGTGCCAGCAGTCTGGGTATGAGGGAAAAACTGTTTTTT
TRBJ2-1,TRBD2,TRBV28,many,CASTSGTSGNNEQFF,TGTGCCAGCACCTCCGGGACTAGCGGGAACAATGAGCAGTTCTTC
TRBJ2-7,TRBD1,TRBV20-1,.,CSARGQIYEQYF,TGCAGTGCTAGGGGACAGATCTACGAGCAGTACTTC
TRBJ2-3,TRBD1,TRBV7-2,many,CASSGQAIDTQYF,TGTGCCAGCAGCGGACAGGCCATCGATACGCAGTATTTT
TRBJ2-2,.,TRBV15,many,CATSSTSWTERNTGELFF,TGTGCCACCTCCTCAACTAGTTGGACCGAACGAAACACCGGGGAGCTGTTTTTT
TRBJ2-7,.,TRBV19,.,CASSFETTYEQYF,TGTGCCAGTAGTTTTGAGACAACCTACGAGCAGTACTTC
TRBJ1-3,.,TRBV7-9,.,CASSSPGLRSGNTIYF,TGTGCCAGCAGCTCCCCGGGACTTCGCTCTGGAAACACCATATATTTT